These T cell receptor beta chains were read from a single sample in a study of post-analysis software for immune sequencing data. Via MiXCR, TCRdb re-called the PCR reads, giving one row per CDR3 protein. The sample has about 540,000 distinct CDR3 sequences; less than 40% are singletons. The specimen was blood. These receptors were taken from a girl between 2 and 17 years old with multiple sclerosis. Both conserved end residues are part of each CDR3. D genes are given only for firm matches. Size is omitted from some rows. Given values are once, few, many or a class for expanded clones.

TRBD1,TRBJ2-3,NA,TRBV9,TGTGCCAGCAGCATCCGGGACAGAATCACAGATACGCAGTATTTT,CASSIRDRITDTQYF
NA,TRBJ1-5,NA,TRBV10-3,TGTGCCATCAGTGAGTCGACAGTTAGCAATCAGCCCCAGCATTTT,CAISESTVSNQPQHF
TRBD1,TRBJ1-1,few,TRBV11-2,TGTGCCAGCAGCGAGACAGGGCCGGTCACTGAAGCTTTCTTT,CASSETGPVTEAFF
TRBD2,TRBJ2-1,NA,TRBV7-2,TGTGCCAGCCAAGAACGGGACTACCTCTACAATGAGCAGTTCTTC,CASQERDYLYNEQFF
TRBD2,TRBJ2-1,few,TRBV29-1,TGCAGCGTTGGGCCTAGCGGGGGGGCCCGGGGGAATGAGCAGTTCTTC,CSVGPSGGARGNEQFF
NA,TRBJ1-1,NA,TRBV3-1,TGTGCCAGCAGCCAAGACAGTCTCGGACAGAGGACTGAAGCTTTCTTT,CASSQDSLGQRTEAFF
NA,TRBJ2-5,few,TRBV4-1,TGCGCCAGCAGCCAAGAATTGGGGAGAGAGGAGACCCAGTACTTC,CASSQELGREETQYF
TRBD2,TRBJ2-3,few,TRBV3-1,TGTGCCAGCAGCCAAGAAGGGCGGGGGGCCAACACAGATACGCAGTATTTT,CASSQEGRGANTDTQYF
NA,TRBJ2-7,few,TRBV20-1,TGCAGTGCTAGAGATGCCAGGAGGGGCTTCGAGCAGTACTTC,CSARDARRGFEQYF
NA,TRBJ2-7,once,TRBV5-6,TGTGCCAGCATCACGAAGGGAACATCTTCTACGGTAGAGCAGTACTTC,CASITKGTSSTVEQYF
NA,TRBJ2-3,NA,TRBV18,TGTGCCAGCTCACCGGCACCCGTCGACCCGACCGCAGATACGCAGTATTTT,CASSPAPVDPTADTQYF
TRBD1,TRBJ1-1,NA,TRBV12-3/TRBV12-4,TGTGCCAGCAGTTCCATGGACAGGGAAGCTTTCTTT,CASSSMDREAFF
TRBD1,TRBJ1-5,NA,TRBV7-8,TGTGCCAGCAGCTTAGCCGGACAGGCGGGGAGCAATCAGCCCCAGCATTTT,CASSLAGQAGSNQPQHF
TRBD2,TRBJ2-1,few,TRBV4-2,TGTGCCAGCAGCCTTTTTCGGACTAGCGGATACAATGAGCAGTTCTTC,CASSLFRTSGYNEQFF
NA,TRBJ1-2,once,TRBV19,TGTGCCAGTAGTATAGGCCTGGGAGGCTACACCTTC,CASSIGLGGYTF
TRBD1,TRBJ1-1,NA,TRBV5-1,TGCGCCAGCAATAACAGGGGGGGTAACCTGAACACTGAAGCTTTCTTT,CASNNRGGNLNTEAFF
NA,TRBJ2-1,NA,TRBV20-1,TGCAGTGCTAGAGATCTCGCGACTGGGGGGCGGGATGAGCAGTTCTTC,CSARDLATGGRDEQFF